The rows below give T cell receptor beta chains drawn from one sample of a study of CD8 T cells in Susac syndrome. TCRdb re-analysed the immunoSEQ multiplex PCR reads in MiXCR, keeping a single row per CDR3 protein. This table has 170,000 or so distinct CDR3 sequences, 94% appearing once. Sequencing was carried out using CD4+ T cells from PBMCs. All receptors come from a human donor with Susac syndrome. Each CDR3 is given with its conserved first and last residue. The D gene is left open where the match is weak. The size field is filled for only some rows; it gives once, few, many or a size class.

clone_size	d_call	j_call	v_call	cdr3_aa	cdr3_nt
once	.	TRBJ2-3	TRBV5-1	CASSSKLVDTQYF	TGCGCCAGCAGCTCGAAACTAGTTGATACGCAGTATTTT
.	.	TRBJ1-6	TRBV9	CASSVTTGMKDSPLHF	TGTGCCAGCAGCGTTACTACAGGGATGAAGGATTCACCCCTCCACTTT
.	TRBD1	TRBJ1-5	TRBV30	CAWGYRGTPNQPQHF	TGTGCCTGGGGGTACAGGGGGACACCCAATCAGCCCCAGCATTTT
once	TRBD1	TRBJ1-2	TRBV10-3	CAISEQGTGSGYTF	TGTGCCATCAGTGAGCAAGGGACAGGGAGCGGCTACACCTTC
few	TRBD1	TRBJ1-4	TRBV29-1	CSVYSPDRGDEKLFF	TGCAGCGTTTACTCCCCGGACAGGGGGGATGAAAAACTGTTTTTT
.	.	TRBJ2-7	TRBV7-2	CATSLARVPYEQYF	TGTGCCACCAGCTTAGCAAGGGTTCCCTACGAGCAGTACTTC
.	.	TRBJ1-6	TRBV12-3/TRBV12-4	CASSLHRDSPLHF	TGTGCCAGCAGTTTACACAGGGACTCACCCCTCCACTTT
.	.	TRBJ2-3	TRBV18	CASSPPLDTQYF	TGTGCCAGCTCACCACCTCTAGATACGCAGTATTTT
.	TRBD1	TRBJ2-1	TRBV9	CASSLGQGGEQFF	TGTGCCAGCAGCTTAGGACAGGGGGGTGAGCAGTTCTTC
.	TRBD2	TRBJ2-5	TRBV7-3	CASSLTGTSGETQYF	TGTGCCAGCAGCTTAACTGGGACTAGCGGGGAGACCCAGTACTTC
.	.	TRBJ2-5	TRBV6-1	CASSTTRDGGETQYF	TGTGCCAGCAGTACCACCCGGGACGGTGGGGAGACCCAGTACTTC
few	TRBD1	TRBJ2-5	TRBV25-1	CASSGQGVGETQYF	TGTGCCAGCAGTGGGCAGGGGGTCGGAGAGACCCAGTACTTC
.	.	TRBJ2-2	TRBV20-1	CSAYVGQSTGELFF	TGCAGTGCCTACGTTGGGCAGTCCACCGGGGAGCTGTTTTTT
.	.	TRBJ2-7	TRBV5-1	CASSPGTPSYEQYF	TGCGCCAGCAGCCCGGGGACTCCCTCCTACGAGCAGTACTTC
few	TRBD1	TRBJ2-4	TRBV5-4	CASSYRTGKNIQYF	TGTGCCAGCAGCTACCGGACAGGGAAAAACATTCAGTACTTC
.	.	TRBJ2-2	TRBV7-9	CASSSPTAGELFF	TGTGCCAGCAGCAGTCCAACAGCCGGGGAGCTGTTTTTT
.	TRBD1	TRBJ2-7	TRBV27	CASSLKTGGFYEQYF	TGTGCCAGCAGTTTAAAAACAGGGGGCTTCTACGAGCAGTACTTC
.	.	TRBJ1-2	TRBV20-1	CSAREDRVADGYTF	TGCAGTGCTAGAGAGGACAGAGTTGCGGATGGCTACACCTTC
.	TRBD1	TRBJ1-2	TRBV2	CASSGQGGAYGYTF	TGTGCCAGCAGTGGACAGGGGGGTGCCTATGGCTACACCTTC
.	TRBD2	TRBJ2-5	TRBV29-1	CSVQPPSGAETQYF	TGCAGCGTTCAACCACCTAGCGGGGCGGAGACCCAGTACTTC
.	.	TRBJ2-7	TRBV6-6	CASSAANEQYF	TGTGCCAGCAGCGCCGCGAACGAGCAGTACTTC
.	.	TRBJ2-3	TRBV6-2/TRBV6-3	CASSYWRGDTQYF	TGTGCCAGCAGTTACTGGCGGGGAGATACGCAGTATTTT
.	.	TRBJ1-5	TRBV6-1	CASRGTSANQPQHF	TGTGCCAGCAGAGGGACGTCCGCAAATCAGCCCCAGCATTTT
.	.	TRBJ2-7	TRBV7-9	CASSLGGTASYEQYF	TGTGCCAGCAGCTTAGGAGGGACGGCCTCCTACGAGCAGTACTTC
.	.	TRBJ1-4	TRBV4-2	CASSQQGTNEKLFF	TGTGCCAGCAGCCAACAGGGGACGAATGAAAAACTGTTTTTT
.	.	TRBJ1-2	TRBV25-1	CASSLGLYPNYGYTF	TGTGCCAGCAGTCTAGGATTATACCCTAACTATGGCTACACCTTC
.	.	TRBJ1-1	TRBV6-2/TRBV6-3	CASSYRQYSSTEAFF	TGTGCCAGCAGTTACCGACAGTACTCGAGCACTGAAGCTTTCTTT
.	.	TRBJ2-4	TRBV30	CAWRLKAAKNIQYF	TGTGCCTGGCGGCTGAAGGCTGCCAAAAACATTCAGTACTTC
.	.	TRBJ1-1	TRBV20-1	CSARWGGNTEAFF	TGCAGTGCTAGATGGGGCGGAAACACTGAAGCTTTCTTT
.	TRBD2	TRBJ2-1	TRBV13	CASSPTSGGYNEQFF	TGTGCCAGCAGCCCCACTAGCGGGGGGTACAATGAGCAGTTCTTC
.	TRBD1	TRBJ2-1	TRBV14	CASSPRDRAHNEQFF	TGTGCCAGCAGCCCCAGGGACAGGGCCCACAATGAGCAGTTCTTC
.	TRBD1	TRBJ2-6	TRBV7-3	CASSSTRGPGANVLTF	TGTGCCAGCAGCTCAACCAGGGGGCCTGGGGCCAACGTCCTGACTTTC
.	TRBD1	TRBJ2-3	TRBV29-1	CSVERQGGADTQYF	TGCAGCGTCGAACGACAGGGGGGGGCAGATACGCAGTATTTT
.	.	TRBJ1-1	TRBV18	CASSTDMNTEAFF	TGTGCCAGCTCAACAGACATGAACACTGAAGCTTTCTTT
.	TRBD2	TRBJ2-7	TRBV20-1	CSAPLAGGPNLYEQYF	TGCAGTGCCCCGCTAGCGGGGGGCCCTAACCTCTACGAGCAGTACTTC
.	.	TRBJ2-6	TRBV10-3	CAISEGANVLTF	TGTGCCATCAGTGAAGGGGCCAACGTCCTGACTTTC
.	.	TRBJ1-2	TRBV2	CASSESALQGAPYGTF	TGTGCCAGCAGTGAAAGTGCGTTACAGGGTGCCCCCTATGGCACCTTC
.	.	TRBJ1-5	TRBV27	CASSYRQNQPQHF	TGTGCCAGCAGTTACAGACAGAATCAGCCCCAGCATTTT
.	.	TRBJ1-1	TRBV5-1	CASSHGQTMNTEAFF	TGCGCCAGCAGCCACGGACAGACAATGAACACTGAAGCTTTCTTT
once	.	TRBJ2-2	TRBV12-3/TRBV12-4	CASSLEGWENGELFF	TGTGCCAGCAGTTTGGAGGGGTGGGAGAACGGGGAGCTGTTTTTT
.	.	TRBJ2-7	TRBV5-1	CASSSGQPYEQYF	TGCGCCAGCAGCTCCGGACAGCCTTACGAGCAGTACTTC
.	TRBD1	TRBJ2-1	TRBV30	CAWTFGQGASYNEQFF	TGTGCCTGGACCTTTGGGCAGGGGGCTTCCTACAATGAGCAGTTCTTC
once	TRBD1	TRBJ2-7	TRBV11-2	CASSLAGQGGEQYF	TGTGCCAGCAGCTTAGCCGGACAGGGTGGAGAGCAGTACTTC
.	.	TRBJ2-3	TRBV6-5	CASSYAYTDTQYF	TGTGCCAGCAGTTACGCCTACACAGATACGCAGTATTTT
.	TRBD2	TRBJ2-3	TRBV20-1	CSLGTSGYFSTDTQYF	TGCAGCCTGGGGACTAGCGGATACTTTAGCACAGATACGCAGTATTTT
.	.	TRBJ2-1	TRBV29-1	CSGRESSYNEQFF	TGCAGCGGTAGGGAGAGCTCCTACAATGAGCAGTTCTTC
.	.	TRBJ1-3	TRBV20-1	CSAPRWDGNTIYF	TGCAGTGCTCCCCGCTGGGATGGAAACACCATATATTTT
.	TRBD2	TRBJ2-5	TRBV14	CASSLGPGLVYF	TGTGCCAGCAGTCTTGGCCCGGGACTAGTATACTTC
.	.	TRBJ2-5	TRBV7-9	CASSFPSLLEETQYF	TGTGCCAGCAGCTTCCCAAGTTTATTGGAAGAGACCCAGTACTTC
.	.	TRBJ1-5	TRBV5-1	CASSLGDGTSQPQHF	TGCGCCAGCAGCTTAGGGGATGGGACCAGCCAGCCCCAGCATTTT
.	.	TRBJ1-2	TRBV20-1	CSARGGDYGYTF	TGCAGTGCTAGAGGAGGAGACTATGGCTACACCTTC
.	TRBD2	TRBJ2-1	TRBV29-1	CSVELAGASSYNEQFF	TGCAGCGTTGAACTAGCGGGGGCTAGCTCCTACAATGAGCAGTTCTTC
.	.	TRBJ2-7	TRBV30	CAWSAARSEQYF	TGTGCCTGGAGTGCGGCTAGAAGCGAGCAGTACTTC
.	TRBD2	TRBJ2-7	TRBV6-5	CASSLTSGGLTYEQYF	TGTGCCAGCAGTTTGACTAGCGGGGGCCTGACCTACGAGCAGTACTTC
.	.	TRBJ2-2	TRBV5-6	CASSVWTENTGELFF	TGTGCCAGCAGCGTATGGACTGAGAACACCGGGGAGCTGTTTTTT
.	.	TRBJ1-6	TRBV7-8	CASSRNINSPLHF	TGTGCCAGCAGCCGCAACATAAATTCACCCCTCCACTTT
.	.	TRBJ2-3	TRBV6-2/TRBV6-3	CASSSPGRDTQGTQYF	TGTGCCAGCAGTTCCCCTGGGCGGGACACACAGGGTACGCAGTATTTT
.	.	TRBJ2-7	TRBV7-3	CASSSDRSSYEQYF	TGTGCCAGCAGCTCCGATCGAAGCTCCTACGAGCAGTACTTC
.	TRBD2	TRBJ2-3	TRBV30	CAWSGVAGGQYF	TGTGCCTGGAGTGGAGTAGCGGGGGGGCAGTATTTT